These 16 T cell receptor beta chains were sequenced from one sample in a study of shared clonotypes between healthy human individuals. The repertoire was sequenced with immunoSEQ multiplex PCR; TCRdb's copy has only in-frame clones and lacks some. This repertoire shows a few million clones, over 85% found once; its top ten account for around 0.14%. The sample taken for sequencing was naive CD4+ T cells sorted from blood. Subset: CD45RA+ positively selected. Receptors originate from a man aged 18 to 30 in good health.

CDR3 coding DNA: TGCGCCAGCAGCCAACTAGCGGGGGGATCCTACAATGAGCAGTTCTTC. Amino acid sequence: CASSQLAGGSYNEQFF. V usage is TRBV4-1 and J usage is TRBJ2-1; 11 bases agree with TRBD2. CDR3 length: 16 amino acids. Per germline, CDR1 MGHRA and CDR2 YSYEKL. V shed 2 bases and J 1 base; nucleotides not matched to a gene: 1.

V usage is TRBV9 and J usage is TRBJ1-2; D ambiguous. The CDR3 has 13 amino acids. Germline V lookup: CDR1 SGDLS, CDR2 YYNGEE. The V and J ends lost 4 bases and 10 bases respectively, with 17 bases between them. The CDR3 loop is CASSPRLISDYTF. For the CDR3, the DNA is TGTGCCAGCAGCCCCCGGTTGATCAGCGACTACACCTTC.

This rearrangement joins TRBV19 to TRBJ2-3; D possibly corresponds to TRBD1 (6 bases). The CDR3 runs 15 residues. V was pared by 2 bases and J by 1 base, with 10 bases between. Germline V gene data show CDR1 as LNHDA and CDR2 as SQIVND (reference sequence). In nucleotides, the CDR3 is TGTGCCAGTAGTATACCGCCAGGGGGCACAGATACGCAGTATTTT. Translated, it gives CASSIPPGGTDTQYF.

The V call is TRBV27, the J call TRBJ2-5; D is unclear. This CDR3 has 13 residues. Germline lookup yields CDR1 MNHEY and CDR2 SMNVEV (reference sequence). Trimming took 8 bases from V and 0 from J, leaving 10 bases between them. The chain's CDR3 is CASANANQETQYF. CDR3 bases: TGTGCCAGCGCCAACGCTAACCAAGAGACCCAGTACTTC.

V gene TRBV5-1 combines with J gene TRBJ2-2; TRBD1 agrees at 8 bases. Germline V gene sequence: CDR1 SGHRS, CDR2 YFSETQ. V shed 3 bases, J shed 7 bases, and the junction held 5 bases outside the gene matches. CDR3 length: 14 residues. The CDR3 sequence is CASSSAGGGGELFF. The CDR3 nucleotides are TGCGCCAGCAGCTCAGCAGGGGGCGGCGGGGAGCTGTTTTTT.

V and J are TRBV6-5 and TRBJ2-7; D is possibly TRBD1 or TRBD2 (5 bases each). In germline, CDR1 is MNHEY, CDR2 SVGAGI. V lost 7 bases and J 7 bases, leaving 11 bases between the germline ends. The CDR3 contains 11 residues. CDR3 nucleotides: TGTGCCAGCACCCATGGGGGAGAGCAGTACTTC. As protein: CASTHGGEQYF.

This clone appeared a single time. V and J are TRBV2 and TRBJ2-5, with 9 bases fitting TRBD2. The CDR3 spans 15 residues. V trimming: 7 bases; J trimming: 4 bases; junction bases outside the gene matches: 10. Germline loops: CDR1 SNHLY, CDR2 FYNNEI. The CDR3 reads CASIRTSVVGETQYF. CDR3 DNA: TGTGCCAGCATTCGGACTAGCGTAGTGGGAGAGACCCAGTACTTC.

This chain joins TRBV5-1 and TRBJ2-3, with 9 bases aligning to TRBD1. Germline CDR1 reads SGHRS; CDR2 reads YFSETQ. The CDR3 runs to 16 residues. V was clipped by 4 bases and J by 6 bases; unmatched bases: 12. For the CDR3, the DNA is TGCGCCAGCAGCCCCCCTATTGGACAGGGGTTGGATACGCAGTATTTT. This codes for CASSPPIGQGLDTQYF.

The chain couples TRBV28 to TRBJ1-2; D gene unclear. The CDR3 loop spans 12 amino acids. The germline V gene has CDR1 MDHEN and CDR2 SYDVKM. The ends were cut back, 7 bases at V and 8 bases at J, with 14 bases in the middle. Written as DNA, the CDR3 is TGTGCCAGCACTAAAATCGGGAGCGGCTACACCTTC. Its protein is CASTKIGSGYTF.

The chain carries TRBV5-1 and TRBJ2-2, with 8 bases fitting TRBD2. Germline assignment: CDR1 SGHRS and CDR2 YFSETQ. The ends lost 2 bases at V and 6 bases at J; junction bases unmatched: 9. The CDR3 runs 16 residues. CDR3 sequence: CASSFNPAGEAGELFF. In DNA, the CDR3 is TGCGCCAGCAGCTTCAATCCAGCGGGAGAAGCCGGGGAGCTGTTTTTT.

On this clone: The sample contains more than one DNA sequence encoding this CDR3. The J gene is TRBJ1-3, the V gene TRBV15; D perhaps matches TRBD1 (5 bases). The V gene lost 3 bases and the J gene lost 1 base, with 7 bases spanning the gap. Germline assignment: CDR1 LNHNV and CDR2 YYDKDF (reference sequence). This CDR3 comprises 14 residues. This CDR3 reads CATSSGGSGNTIYF. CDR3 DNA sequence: TGTGCCACCAGCAGTGGGGGATCTGGAAACACCATATATTTT.

This chain's CDR3 is CASSPGIGAYEQYF. In DNA form, the CDR3 reads TGTGCCAGCAGTCCCGGGATTGGGGCCTACGAGCAGTACTTC. The chain has TRBV2 and TRBJ2-7; TRBD2 might be the D (5 bases). Germline loops: CDR1 SNHLY, CDR2 FYNNEI. Trimming took off 5 bases at V and 2 bases at J, with 13 bases between the two ends. The CDR3 extends over 14 amino acids.

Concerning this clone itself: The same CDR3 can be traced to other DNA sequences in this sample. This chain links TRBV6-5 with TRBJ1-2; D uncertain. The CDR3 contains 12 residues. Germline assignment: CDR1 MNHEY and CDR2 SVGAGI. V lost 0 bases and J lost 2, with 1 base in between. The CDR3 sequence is CASSYSNYGYTF. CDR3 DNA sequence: TGTGCCAGCAGTTACTCGAACTATGGCTACACCTTC.

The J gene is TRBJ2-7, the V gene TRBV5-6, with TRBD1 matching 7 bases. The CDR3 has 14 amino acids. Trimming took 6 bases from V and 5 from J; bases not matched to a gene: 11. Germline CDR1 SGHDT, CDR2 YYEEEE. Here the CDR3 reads CASTLGTALHEQYF. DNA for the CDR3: TGTGCCAGCACCTTAGGGACAGCCCTGCACGAGCAGTACTTC.

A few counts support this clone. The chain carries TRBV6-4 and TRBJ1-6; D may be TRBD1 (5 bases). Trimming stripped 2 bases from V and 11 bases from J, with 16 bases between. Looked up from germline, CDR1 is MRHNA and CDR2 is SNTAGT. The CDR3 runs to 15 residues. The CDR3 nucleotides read TGTGCCAGCAGTGACCCCCTTGGGGACTCGGCACCCCTCCACTTT. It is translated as CASSDPLGDSAPLHF.

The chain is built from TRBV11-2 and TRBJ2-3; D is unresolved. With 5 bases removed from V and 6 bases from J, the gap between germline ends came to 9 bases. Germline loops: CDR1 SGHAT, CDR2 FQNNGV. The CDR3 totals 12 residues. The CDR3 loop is CASSRTTDTQYF. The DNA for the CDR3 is TGTGCCAGCAGCCGTACCACCGATACGCAGTATTTT.